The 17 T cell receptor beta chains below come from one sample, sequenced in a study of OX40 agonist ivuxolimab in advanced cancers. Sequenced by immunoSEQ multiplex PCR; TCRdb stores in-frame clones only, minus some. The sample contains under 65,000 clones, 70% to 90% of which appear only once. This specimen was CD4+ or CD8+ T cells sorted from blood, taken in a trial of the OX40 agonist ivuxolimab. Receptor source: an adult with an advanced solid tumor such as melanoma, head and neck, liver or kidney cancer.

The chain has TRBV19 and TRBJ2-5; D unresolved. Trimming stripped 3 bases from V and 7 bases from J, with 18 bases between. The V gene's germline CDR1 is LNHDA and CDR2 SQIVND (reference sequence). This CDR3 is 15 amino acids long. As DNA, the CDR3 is TGTGCCAGTAGTATGTCTTATGGGTTTCCGCGGACCCAGTACTTC. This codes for CASSMSYGFPRTQYF.

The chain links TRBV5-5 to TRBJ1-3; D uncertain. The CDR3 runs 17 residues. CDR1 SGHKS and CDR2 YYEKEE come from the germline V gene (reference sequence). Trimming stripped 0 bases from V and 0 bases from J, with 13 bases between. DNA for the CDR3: TGTGCCAGCAGCTTGGCCGCGGGCAGGACCTCTGGAAACACCATATATTTT. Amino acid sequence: CASSLAAGRTSGNTIYF. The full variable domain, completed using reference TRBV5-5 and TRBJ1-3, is DAGVTQSPTHLIKTRGQQVTLRCSPISGHKSVSWYQQVLGQGPQFIFQYYEKEERGRGNFPDRFSARQFPNYSSELNVNALLLGDSALYLCASSLAAGRTSGNTIYFGEGSWLTVV.

The CDR3 DNA is TGTGCCAGCAGCTTAAGAGGACAGAACAATCAGCCCCAGCATTTT. As protein: CASSLRGQNNQPQHF. The gene calls are TRBV7-2 and TRBJ1-5, with TRBD1 as a possible D gene (6 bases). This CDR3 spans 15 amino acids. The ends were cut back, 2 bases at V and 3 bases at J, with 11 bases in the middle. The germline V gene has CDR1 SGHTA and CDR2 FQGNSA.

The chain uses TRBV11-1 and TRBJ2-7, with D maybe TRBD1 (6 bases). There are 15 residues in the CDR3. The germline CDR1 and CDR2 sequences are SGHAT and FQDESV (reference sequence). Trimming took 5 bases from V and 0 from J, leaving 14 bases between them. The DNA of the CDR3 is TGTGCCAGCAGCGCCCGCCGGGACAACTCCTACGAGCAGTACTTC. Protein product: CASSARRDNSYEQYF.

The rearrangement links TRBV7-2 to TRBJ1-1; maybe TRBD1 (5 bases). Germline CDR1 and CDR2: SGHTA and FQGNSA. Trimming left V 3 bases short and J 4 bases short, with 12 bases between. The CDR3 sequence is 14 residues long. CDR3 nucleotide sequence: TGTGCCAGCAGCTTTGAACAGGTGGGCACTGAAGCTTTCTTT. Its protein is CASSFEQVGTEAFF.

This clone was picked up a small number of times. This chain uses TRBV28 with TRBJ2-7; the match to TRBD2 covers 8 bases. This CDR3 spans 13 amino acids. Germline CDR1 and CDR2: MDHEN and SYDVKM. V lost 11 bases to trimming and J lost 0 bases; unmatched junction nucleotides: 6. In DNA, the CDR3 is TGTGCCGTTTTAGCGGGGAACTCCTACGAGCAGTACTTC. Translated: CAVLAGNSYEQYF.

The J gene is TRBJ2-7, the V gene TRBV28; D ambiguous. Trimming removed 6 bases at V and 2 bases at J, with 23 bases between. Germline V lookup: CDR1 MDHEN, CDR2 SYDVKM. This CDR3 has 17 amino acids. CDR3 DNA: TGTGCCAGCAGACCGGGCCTATTCCAGCCGGCCGCCTACGAGCAGTACTTC. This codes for CASRPGLFQPAAYEQYF.

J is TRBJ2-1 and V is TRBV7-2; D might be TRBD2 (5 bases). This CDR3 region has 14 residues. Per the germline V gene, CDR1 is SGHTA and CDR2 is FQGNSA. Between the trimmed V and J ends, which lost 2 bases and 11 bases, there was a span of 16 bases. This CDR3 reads CASSLTLVSSKQFF. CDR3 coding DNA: TGTGCCAGCAGCTTAACCCTGGTCTCTAGCAAGCAGTTCTTC.

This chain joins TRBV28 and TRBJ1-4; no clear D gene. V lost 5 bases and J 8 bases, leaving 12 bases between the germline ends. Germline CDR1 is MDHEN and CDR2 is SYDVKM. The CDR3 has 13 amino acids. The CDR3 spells CASSPEGKEKLFF. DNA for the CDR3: TGTGCCAGCAGTCCCGAAGGAAAAGAAAAACTGTTTTTT.

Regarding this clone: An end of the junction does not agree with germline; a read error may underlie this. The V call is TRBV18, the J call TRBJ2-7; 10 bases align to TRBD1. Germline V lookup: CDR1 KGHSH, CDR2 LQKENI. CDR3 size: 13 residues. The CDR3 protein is CASSSRDRGERPF. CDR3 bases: TGTGCCAGCTCATCCCGGGACAGGGGCGAAAGGCCCTTC.

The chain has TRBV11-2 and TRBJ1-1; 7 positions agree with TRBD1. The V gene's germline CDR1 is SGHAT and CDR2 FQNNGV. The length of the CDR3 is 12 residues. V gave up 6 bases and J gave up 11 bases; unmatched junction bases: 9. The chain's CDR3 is CASSRQGGLAFF. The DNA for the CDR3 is TGTGCCAGCAGTCGACAGGGTGGGCTGGCTTTCTTT.

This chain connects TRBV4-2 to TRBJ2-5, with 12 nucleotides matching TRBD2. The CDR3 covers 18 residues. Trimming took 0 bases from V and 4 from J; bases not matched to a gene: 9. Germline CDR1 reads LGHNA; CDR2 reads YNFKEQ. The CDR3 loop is CASSQELAGGHQVETQYF. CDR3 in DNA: TGTGCCAGCAGCCAAGAACTAGCGGGGGGCCACCAGGTAGAGACCCAGTACTTC.

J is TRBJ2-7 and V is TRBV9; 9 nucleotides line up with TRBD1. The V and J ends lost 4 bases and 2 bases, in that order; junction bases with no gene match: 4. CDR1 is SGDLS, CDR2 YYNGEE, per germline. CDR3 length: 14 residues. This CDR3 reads CASSPGQGTYEQYF. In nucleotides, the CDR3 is TGTGCCAGCAGCCCCGGACAGGGGACCTACGAGCAGTACTTC.

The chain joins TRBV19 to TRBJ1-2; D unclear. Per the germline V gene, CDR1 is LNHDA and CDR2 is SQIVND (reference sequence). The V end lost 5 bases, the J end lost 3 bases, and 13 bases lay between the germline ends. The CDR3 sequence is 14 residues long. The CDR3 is CASSAYRKDYGYTF. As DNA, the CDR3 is TGTGCCAGTAGTGCCTACCGGAAGGACTATGGCTACACCTTC.

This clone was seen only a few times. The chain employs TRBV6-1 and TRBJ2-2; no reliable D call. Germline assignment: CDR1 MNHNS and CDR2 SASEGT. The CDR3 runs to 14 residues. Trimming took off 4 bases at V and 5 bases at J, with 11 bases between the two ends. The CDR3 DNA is TGTGCCAGCAGTGTAATCTCGGGTACCGGGGAGCTGTTTTTT. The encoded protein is CASSVISGTGELFF.

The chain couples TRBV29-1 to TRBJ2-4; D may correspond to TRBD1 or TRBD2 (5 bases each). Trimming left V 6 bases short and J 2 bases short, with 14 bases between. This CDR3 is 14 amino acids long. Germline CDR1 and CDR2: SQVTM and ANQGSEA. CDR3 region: CSVATWGTKNIQYF. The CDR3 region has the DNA TGCAGCGTCGCAACGTGGGGGACCAAAAACATTCAGTACTTC.

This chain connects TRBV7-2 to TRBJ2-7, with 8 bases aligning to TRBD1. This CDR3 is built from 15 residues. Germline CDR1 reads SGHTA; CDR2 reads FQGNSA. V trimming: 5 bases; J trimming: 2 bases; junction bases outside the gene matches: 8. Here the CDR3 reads CASSPDRVNPYEQYF. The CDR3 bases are TGTGCCAGCAGCCCGGACAGGGTGAATCCCTACGAGCAGTACTTC.